The 5 T cell receptor beta chains listed next were all sequenced from one sample in a study of cytomegalovirus exposure and HLA in healthy donors. The study ran its PCR with 60 Vbeta and 13 Jbeta primers. The method was immunoSEQ multiplex PCR; TCRdb's version includes in-frame clones alone and lacks a portion of them. Of about 160,000 clones listed, 80% to 90% were seen once; the top ten hold more than 2%. Sequenced: PBMCs. The receptors here all came from a man younger than 30 in good health and CMV-seropositive.

This rearrangement joins TRBV6-4 to TRBJ2-1, with 10 bases fitting TRBD2. The CDR3 has 17 amino acids. The junction had 7 bases not matched to a gene; V was cut back by 5 bases and J by 0 bases. The V gene's germline CDR1 is MRHNA and CDR2 SNTAGT. CDR3 bases: TGTGCCAGCAGTCGGTATAGCGGGGGGATCTCCTACAATGAGCAGTTCTTC. Protein product: CASSRYSGGISYNEQFF.

The rearrangement joins TRBV7-2 to TRBJ1-1; D is uncertain. The V and J ends lost 1 base and 8 bases respectively, with 14 bases between them. In germline, CDR1 is SGHTA, CDR2 FQGNSA. This CDR3 has 14 amino acids. This CDR3 reads CASSLDFGRLEAFF. CDR3 in DNA: TGTGCCAGCAGCTTAGACTTCGGCAGGCTAGAAGCTTTCTTT.

V is TRBV29-1 and J is TRBJ1-2, with 8 bases fitting TRBD1. The germline V gene encodes CDR1 SQVTM and CDR2 ANQGSEA. V was pared by 7 bases and J by 8 bases, with 6 bases of the junction left unmatched. CDR3 size: 11 residues. The CDR3 DNA reads as TGCAGCGGCCGGACAGGGAAAGGCTACACCTTC. As protein: CSGRTGKGYTF.

The chain couples TRBV6-1 to TRBJ1-1, with 7 bases identical to TRBD1. V lost 6 bases to trimming and J lost 0 bases; unmatched junction nucleotides: 7. Germline V gene sequence: CDR1 MNHNS, CDR2 SASEGT. The CDR3 spans 15 residues. CDR3 sequence reads: CASSPEGQLNTEAFF. CDR3 in DNA: TGTGCCAGCAGCCCTGAGGGACAGTTGAACACTGAAGCTTTCTTT.

A word on this clone: One end of the junction fails to match germline, which may point to a read error. The V call is TRBV4-3, the J call TRBJ2-2, with 8 bases lining up with TRBD2. CDR3 length: 16 amino acids. Germline CDR1 reads LGHNA; CDR2 reads YSLEER. As DNA, the CDR3 is TGCGCCAGCAGCCAAGATCCGGGGGGGAACACCGGGGAGCTGCTTTTT. Protein: CASSQDPGGNTGELLF.